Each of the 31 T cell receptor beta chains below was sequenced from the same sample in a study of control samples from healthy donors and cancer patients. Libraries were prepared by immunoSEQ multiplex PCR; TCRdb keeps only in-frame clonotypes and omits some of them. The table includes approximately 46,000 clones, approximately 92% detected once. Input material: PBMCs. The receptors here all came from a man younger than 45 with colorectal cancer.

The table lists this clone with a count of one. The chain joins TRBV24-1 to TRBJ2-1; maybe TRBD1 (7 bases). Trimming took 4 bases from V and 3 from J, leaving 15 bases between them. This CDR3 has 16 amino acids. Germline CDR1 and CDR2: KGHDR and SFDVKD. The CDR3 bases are TGTGCCACCAGTGAACCCAGGCAGGGGGGCTACAATGAGCAGTTCTTC. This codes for CATSEPRQGGYNEQFF.

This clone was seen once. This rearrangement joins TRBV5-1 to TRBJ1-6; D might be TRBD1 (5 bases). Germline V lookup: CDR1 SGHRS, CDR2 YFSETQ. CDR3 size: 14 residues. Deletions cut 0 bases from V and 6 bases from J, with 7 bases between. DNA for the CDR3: TGCGCCAGCAGCTTGGGGGGACCTAATTCACCCCTCCACTTT. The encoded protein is CASSLGGPNSPLHF.

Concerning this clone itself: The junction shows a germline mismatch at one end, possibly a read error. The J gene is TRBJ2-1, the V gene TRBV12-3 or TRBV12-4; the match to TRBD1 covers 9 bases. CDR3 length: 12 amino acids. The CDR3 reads CASSLIRDRVLF. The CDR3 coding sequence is TGTGCCAGCAGTTTGATTCGGGACAGGGTGCTCTTC.

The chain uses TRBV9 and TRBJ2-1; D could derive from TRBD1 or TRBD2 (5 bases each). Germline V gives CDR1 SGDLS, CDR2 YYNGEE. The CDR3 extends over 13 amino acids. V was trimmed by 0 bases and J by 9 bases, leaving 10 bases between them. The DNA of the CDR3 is TGTGCCAGCAGCGTAGAATATGGGGGTGAGCAGTTCTTC. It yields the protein CASSVEYGGEQFF.

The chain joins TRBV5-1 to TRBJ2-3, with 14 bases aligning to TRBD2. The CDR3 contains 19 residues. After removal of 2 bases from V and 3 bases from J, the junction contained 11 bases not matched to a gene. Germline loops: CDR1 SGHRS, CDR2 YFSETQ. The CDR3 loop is CASSFAGTSGGRATDTQYF. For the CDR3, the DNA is TGCGCCAGCAGCTTCGCCGGGACTAGCGGGGGTCGTGCAACAGATACGCAGTATTTT.

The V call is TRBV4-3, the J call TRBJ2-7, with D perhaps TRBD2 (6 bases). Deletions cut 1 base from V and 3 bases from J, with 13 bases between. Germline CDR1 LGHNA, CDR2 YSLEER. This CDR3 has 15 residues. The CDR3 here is CASSQGWETSYEQYF. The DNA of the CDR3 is TGCGCCAGCAGCCAAGGATGGGAGACTAGCTACGAGCAGTACTTC.

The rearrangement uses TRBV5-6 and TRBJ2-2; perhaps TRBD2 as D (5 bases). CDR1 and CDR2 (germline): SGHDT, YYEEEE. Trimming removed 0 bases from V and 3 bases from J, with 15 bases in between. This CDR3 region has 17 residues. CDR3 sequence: CASSLAGKIDYTGELFF. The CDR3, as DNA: TGTGCCAGCAGCTTGGCGGGGAAAATTGACTACACCGGGGAGCTGTTTTTT.

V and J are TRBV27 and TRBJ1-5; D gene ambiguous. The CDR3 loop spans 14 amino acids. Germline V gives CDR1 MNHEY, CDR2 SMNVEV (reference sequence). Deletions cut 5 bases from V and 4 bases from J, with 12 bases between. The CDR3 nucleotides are TGTGCCAGCAGTACCCGCCCCAGGAATCAGCCCCAGCATTTT. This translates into CASSTRPRNQPQHF.

The CDR3, as DNA: TGTGCCAGTACCCCAGGACACCGAGAATTCTATGGCTACACCTTC. Its protein is CASTPGHREFYGYTF. The genes are TRBV19 and TRBJ1-2; D perhaps matches TRBD1 (5 bases). The CDR3 has 15 residues. The V gene lost 7 bases and the J gene lost 4 bases, with 19 bases spanning the gap. Looked up from germline, CDR1 is LNHDA and CDR2 is SQIVND (reference sequence).

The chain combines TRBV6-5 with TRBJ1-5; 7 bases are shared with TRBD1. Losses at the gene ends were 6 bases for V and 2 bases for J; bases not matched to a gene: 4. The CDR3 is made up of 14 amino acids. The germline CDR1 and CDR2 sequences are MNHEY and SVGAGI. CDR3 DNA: TGTGCCAGCAGACCCACAGGGGGCAATCAGCCCCAGCATTTT. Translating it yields CASRPTGGNQPQHF.

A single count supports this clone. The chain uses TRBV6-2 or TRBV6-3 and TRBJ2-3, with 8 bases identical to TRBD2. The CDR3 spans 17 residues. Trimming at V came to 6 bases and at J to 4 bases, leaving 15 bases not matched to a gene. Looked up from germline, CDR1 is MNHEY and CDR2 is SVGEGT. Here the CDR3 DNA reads TGTGCCAGCAGCTCCATAGTAGCGGGGAAGGTCCCAGATACGCAGTATTTT. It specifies CASSSIVAGKVPDTQYF.

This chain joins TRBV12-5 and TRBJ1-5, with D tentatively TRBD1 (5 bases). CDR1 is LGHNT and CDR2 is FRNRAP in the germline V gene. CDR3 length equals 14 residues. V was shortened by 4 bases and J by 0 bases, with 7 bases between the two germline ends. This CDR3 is CASGWDVSNQPQHF. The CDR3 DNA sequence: TGTGCTAGTGGTTGGGACGTTAGCAATCAGCCCCAGCATTTT.

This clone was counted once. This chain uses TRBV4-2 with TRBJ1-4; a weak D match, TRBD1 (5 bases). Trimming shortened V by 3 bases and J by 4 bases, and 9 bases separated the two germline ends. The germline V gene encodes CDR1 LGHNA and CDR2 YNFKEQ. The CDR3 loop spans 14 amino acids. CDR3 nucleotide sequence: TGTGCCAGCAGCCACGTGGGGGGTAATGAAAAACTGTTTTTT. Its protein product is CASSHVGGNEKLFF.

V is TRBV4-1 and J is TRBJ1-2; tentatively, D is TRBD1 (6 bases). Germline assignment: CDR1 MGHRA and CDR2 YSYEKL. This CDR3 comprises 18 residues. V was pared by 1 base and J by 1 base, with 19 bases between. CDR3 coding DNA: TGCGCCAGCAGCCAAGGAAGCTCCACCGGACAGATTAACTATGGCTACACCTTC. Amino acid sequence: CASSQGSSTGQINYGYTF.

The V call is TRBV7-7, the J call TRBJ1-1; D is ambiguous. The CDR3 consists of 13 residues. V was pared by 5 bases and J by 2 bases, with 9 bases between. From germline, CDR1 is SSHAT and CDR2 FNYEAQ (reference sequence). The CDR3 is CASSPLVNTEAFF. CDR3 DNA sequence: TGTGCCAGCAGCCCCCTAGTTAACACTGAAGCTTTCTTT.

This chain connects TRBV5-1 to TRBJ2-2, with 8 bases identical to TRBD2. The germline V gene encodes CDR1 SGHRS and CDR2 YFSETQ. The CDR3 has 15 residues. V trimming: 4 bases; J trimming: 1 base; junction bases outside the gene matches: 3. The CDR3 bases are TGCGCCAGCAGCATAGCGGGGATGAACACCGGGGAGCTGTTTTTT. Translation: CASSIAGMNTGELFF.

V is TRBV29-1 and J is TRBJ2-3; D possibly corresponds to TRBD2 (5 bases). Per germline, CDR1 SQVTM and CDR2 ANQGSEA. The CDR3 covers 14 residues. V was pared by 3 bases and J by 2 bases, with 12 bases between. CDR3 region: CSVEAGEYTDTQYF. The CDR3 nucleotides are TGCAGCGTTGAGGCCGGGGAATACACAGATACGCAGTATTTT.

The CDR3, as DNA: TGTGCCAGCACCCCAGACAGGGCCGCTGAAGCTTTCTTT. Translation gives CASTPDRAAEAFF. V is TRBV12-3 or TRBV12-4 and J is TRBJ1-1; TRBD1 agrees at 7 bases. The ends lost 7 bases at V and 6 bases at J; junction bases unmatched: 8. This CDR3 is 13 amino acids long.

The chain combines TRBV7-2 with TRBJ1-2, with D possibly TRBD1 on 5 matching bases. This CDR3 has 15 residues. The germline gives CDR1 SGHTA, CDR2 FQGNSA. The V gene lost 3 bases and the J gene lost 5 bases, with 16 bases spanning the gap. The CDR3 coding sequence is TGTGCCAGCAGCTTCGGGGGGGGACCGGAGTATGGCTACACCTTC. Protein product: CASSFGGGPEYGYTF.

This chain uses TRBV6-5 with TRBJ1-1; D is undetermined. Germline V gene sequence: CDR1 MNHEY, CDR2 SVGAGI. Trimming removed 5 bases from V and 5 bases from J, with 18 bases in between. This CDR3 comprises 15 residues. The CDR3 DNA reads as TGTGCCAGCAGTCCGTGGACGGCCCGTGGGACTGAAGCTTTCTTT. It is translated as CASSPWTARGTEAFF.

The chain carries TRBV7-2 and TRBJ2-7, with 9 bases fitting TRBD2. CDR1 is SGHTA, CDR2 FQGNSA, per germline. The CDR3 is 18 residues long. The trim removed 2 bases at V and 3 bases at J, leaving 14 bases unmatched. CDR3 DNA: TGTGCCAGCAGCTTAACGGCCCCCGGGGAGCGGGGGGACTACGAGCAGTACTTC. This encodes CASSLTAPGERGDYEQYF.

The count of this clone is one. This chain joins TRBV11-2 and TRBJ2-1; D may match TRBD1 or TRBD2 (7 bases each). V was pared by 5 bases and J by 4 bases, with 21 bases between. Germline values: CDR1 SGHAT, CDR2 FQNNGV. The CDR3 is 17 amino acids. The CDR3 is CASSPRGRGGVYNEQFF. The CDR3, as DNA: TGTGCCAGCAGCCCCCGAGGCAGGGGGGGGGTATACAATGAGCAGTTCTTC.

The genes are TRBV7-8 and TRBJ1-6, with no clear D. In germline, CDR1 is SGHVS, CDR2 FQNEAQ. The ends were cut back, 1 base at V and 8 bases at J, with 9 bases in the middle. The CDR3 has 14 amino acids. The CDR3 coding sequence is TGTGCCAGCAGCTTAGGGAGAGAGTATTCACCCCTCCACTTT. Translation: CASSLGREYSPLHF.

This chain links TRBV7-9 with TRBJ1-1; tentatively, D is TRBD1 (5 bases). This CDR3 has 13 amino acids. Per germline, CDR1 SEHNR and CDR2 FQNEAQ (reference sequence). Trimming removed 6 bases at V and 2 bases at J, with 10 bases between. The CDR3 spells CASRRGGNTEAFF. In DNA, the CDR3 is TGTGCCAGCAGACGGGGGGGAAACACTGAAGCTTTCTTT.

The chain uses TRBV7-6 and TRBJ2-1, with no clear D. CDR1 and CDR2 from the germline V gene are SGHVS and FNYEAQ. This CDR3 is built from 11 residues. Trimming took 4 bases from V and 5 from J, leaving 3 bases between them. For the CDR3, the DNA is TGTGCCAGCAGCTGGGACAATGAGCAGTTCTTC. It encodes CASSWDNEQFF.

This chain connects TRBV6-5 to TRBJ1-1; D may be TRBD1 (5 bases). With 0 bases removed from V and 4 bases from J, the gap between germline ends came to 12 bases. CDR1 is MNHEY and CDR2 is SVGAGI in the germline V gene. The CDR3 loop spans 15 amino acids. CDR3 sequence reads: CASSYSRDWGTEAFF. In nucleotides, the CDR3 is TGTGCCAGCAGTTACTCCAGGGACTGGGGCACTGAAGCTTTCTTT.

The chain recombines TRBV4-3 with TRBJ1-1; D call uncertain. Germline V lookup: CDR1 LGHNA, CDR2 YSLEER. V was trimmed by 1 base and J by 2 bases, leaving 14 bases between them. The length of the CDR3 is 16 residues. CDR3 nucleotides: TGCGCCAGCAGCCAAGTCGCGGTTTTAAGCAACACTGAAGCTTTCTTT. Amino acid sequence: CASSQVAVLSNTEAFF.

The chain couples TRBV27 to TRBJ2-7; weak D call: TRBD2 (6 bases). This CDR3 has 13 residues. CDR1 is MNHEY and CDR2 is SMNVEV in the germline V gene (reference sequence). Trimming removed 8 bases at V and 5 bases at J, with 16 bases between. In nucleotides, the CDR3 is TGTGCCAGCGGGATCAGGGACTTGAACGAGCAGTACTTC. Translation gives CASGIRDLNEQYF.

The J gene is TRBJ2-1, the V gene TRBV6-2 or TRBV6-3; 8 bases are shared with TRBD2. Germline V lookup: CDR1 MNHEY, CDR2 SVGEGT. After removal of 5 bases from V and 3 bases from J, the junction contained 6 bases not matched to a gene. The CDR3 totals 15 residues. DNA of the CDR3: TGTGCCAGCAGTCATACGGGGGGGGACTACAATGAGCAGTTCTTC. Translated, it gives CASSHTGGDYNEQFF.

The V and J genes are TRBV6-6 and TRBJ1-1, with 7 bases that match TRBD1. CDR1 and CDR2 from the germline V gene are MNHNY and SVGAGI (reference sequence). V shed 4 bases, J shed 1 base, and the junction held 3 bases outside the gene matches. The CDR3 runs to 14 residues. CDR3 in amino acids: CASSWDSPNTEAFF. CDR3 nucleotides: TGTGCCAGCAGTTGGGACAGCCCGAACACTGAAGCTTTCTTT.

CDR3 loop: CASSATGTLMTGELFF. The CDR3 bases are TGTGCCAGCAGCGCGACCGGGACACTTATGACCGGGGAGCTGTTTTTT. V and J are TRBV9 and TRBJ2-2; tentative D call: TRBD1 (6 bases). The CDR3 length is 16 residues. Germline loops: CDR1 SGDLS, CDR2 YYNGEE. The V end lost 3 bases, the J end lost 5 bases, and 17 bases lay between the germline ends.